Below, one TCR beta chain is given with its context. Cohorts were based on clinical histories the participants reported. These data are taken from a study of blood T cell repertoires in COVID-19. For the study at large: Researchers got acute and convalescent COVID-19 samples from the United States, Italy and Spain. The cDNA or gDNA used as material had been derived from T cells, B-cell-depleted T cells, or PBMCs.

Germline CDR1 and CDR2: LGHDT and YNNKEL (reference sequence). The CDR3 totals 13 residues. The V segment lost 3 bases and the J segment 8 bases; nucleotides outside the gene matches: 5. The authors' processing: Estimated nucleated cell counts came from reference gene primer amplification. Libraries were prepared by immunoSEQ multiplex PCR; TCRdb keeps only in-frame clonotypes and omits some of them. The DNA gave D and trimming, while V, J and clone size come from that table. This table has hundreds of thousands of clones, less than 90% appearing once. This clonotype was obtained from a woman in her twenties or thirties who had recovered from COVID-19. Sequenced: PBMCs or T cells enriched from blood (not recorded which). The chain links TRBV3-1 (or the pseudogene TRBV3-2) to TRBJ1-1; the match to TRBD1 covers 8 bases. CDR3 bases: TGTGCCAGCAGCCACTTCGACAGGGGAGAAGCTTTCTTT. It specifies CASSHFDRGEAFF.